This entry features one T cell receptor (beta chain) sequence. Its antigen is as yet unknown. Assay execution proceeded at the deep level. Original analysis: Junction-only sequences produced by ImmunoSEQ had no quality scores, so filtering differed. Data came from immunoSEQ multiplex PCR; TCRdb stores just in-frame clones and leaves some out. V, J and clone size reflect that table, while D and trimming were determined from the DNA. The sample carries roughly 700,000 clones, around 72% recorded once. The sample originates from a study of shared clonotypes between healthy human individuals. The study, taken as a whole, reports: Generally, naive subsets (rather than memory subsets) showed larger estimated richness.

Germline loops: CDR1 SGHRS, CDR2 YFSETQ. J gave up 0 bases and V 7 bases, and 11 bases lay outside the gene matches. This CDR3 is 18 amino acids long. Sequenced material: memory CD4+ T cells sorted from blood. Subset described: CD45RA-negative fraction. The clonotype comes from a woman under 40 in good health. The chain links TRBV5-1 to TRBJ2-6; 9 bases map to TRBD1. CDR3 bases: TGCGCCAGCCGTCAACCGGGACAGGGTCCCTCTGGGGCCAACGTCCTGACTTTC. Translating it yields CASRQPGQGPSGANVLTF.